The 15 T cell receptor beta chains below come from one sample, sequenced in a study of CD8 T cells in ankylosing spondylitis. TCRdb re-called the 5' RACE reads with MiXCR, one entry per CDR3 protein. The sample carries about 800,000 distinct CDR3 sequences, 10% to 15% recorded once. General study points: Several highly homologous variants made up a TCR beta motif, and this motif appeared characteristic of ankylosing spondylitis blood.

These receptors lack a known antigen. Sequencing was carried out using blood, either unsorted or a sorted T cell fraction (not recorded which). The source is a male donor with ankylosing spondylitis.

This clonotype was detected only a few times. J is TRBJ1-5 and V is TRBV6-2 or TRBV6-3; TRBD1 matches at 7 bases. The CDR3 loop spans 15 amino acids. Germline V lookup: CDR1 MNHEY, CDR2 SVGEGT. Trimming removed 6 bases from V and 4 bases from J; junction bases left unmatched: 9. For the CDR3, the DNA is TGTGCCAGCAGAGTCGGACAGGTTGGGAATCAGCCCCAGCATTTT. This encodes CASRVGQVGNQPQHF.

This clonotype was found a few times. CDR3 region: CASSLAPPANEQYF. The CDR3 bases are TGCGCCAGCAGCTTGGCACCTCCGGCCAACGAGCAGTACTTC. This chain connects TRBV5-1 to TRBJ2-7; no reliable D call. CDR3 size: 14 residues. CDR1 SGHRS and CDR2 YFSETQ come from the germline V gene. V lost 0 bases, J lost 5 bases, and 12 bases lay in between.

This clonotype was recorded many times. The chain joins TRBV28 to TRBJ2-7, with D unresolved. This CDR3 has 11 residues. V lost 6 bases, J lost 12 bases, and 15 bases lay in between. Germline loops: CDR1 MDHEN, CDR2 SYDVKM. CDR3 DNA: TGTGCCAGCAGCTCCGGCCGTTCAAGGTACTTC. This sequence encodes CASSSGRSRYF.

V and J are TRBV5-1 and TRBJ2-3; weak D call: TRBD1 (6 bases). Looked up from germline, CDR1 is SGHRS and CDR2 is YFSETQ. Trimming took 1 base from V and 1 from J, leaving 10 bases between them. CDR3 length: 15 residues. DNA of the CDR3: TGCGCCAGCAGCTTGCAACGACAGGGCACAGATACGCAGTATTTT. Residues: CASSLQRQGTDTQYF.

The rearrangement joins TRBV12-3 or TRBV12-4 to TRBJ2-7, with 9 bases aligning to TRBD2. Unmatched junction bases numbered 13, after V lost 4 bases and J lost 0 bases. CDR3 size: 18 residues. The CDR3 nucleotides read TGTGCCAGCAGTTGGGGTGGCGGGGGGGCCTCCGCCTCCTACGAGCAGTACTTC. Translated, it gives CASSWGGGGASASYEQYF.

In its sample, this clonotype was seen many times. The DNA for the CDR3 is TGTGCCAGCAGCTCCGGAGTAGAACTAGCTACAGATACGCAGTATTTT. Residues: CASSSGVELATDTQYF. J is TRBJ2-3 and V is TRBV7-2; TRBD2 might be the D (6 bases). Per the germline V gene, CDR1 is SGHTA and CDR2 is FQGNSA. V lost 4 bases and J lost 3, with 17 bases in between. This CDR3 comprises 16 residues.

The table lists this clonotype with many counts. CDR3 sequence reads: CASRPGQAETEAFF. The CDR3 DNA reads TGTGCCAGCAGACCCGGACAGGCGGAAACTGAAGCTTTCTTT. The rearrangement links TRBV12-3 or TRBV12-4 to TRBJ1-1, with TRBD1 matching 7 bases. The CDR3 is 14 residues long. Trimming at V came to 6 bases and at J to 5 bases, leaving 9 bases not matched to a gene.

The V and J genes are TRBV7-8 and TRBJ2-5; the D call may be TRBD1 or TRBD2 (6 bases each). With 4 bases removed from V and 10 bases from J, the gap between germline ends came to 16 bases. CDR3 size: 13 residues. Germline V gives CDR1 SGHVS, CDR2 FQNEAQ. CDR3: CASSSPGADGQYF. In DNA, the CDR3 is TGTGCCAGCAGCTCCCCGGGGGCGGACGGCCAGTACTTC.

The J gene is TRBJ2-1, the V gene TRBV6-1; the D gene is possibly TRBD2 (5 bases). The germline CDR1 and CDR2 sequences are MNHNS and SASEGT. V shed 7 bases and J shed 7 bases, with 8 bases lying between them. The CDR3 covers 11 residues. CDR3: CASNGDNEQFF. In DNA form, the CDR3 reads TGTGCCAGCAACGGGGATAATGAGCAGTTCTTC.

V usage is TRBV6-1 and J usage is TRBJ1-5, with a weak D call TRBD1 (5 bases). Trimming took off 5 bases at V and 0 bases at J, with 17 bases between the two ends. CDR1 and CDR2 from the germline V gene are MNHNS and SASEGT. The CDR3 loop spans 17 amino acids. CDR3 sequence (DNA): TGTGCCAGCAGTCCTCGGGACTTTGGGGATAGCAATCAGCCCCAGCATTTT. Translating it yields CASSPRDFGDSNQPQHF.

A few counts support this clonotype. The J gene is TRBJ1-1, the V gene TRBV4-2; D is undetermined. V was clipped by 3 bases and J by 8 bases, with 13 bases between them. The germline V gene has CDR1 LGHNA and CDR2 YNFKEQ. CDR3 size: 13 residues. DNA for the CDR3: TGTGCCAGCAGCCAGGAGGACTCTTTAGAAGCTTTCTTT. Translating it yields CASSQEDSLEAFF.

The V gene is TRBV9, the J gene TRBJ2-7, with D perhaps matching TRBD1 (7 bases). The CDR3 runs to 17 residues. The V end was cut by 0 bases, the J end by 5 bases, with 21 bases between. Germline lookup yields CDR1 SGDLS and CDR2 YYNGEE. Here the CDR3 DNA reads TGTGCCAGCAGCGTAGAAGGAGGAGGGACAGTAGTCCACGAGCAGTACTTC. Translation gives CASSVEGGGTVVHEQYF.

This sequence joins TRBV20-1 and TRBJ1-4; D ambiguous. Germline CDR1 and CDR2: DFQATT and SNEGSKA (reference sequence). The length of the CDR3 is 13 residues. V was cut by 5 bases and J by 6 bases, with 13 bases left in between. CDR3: CSAPDATYEKLFF. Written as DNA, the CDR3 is TGCAGTGCTCCCGACGCGACTTATGAAAAACTGTTTTTT.

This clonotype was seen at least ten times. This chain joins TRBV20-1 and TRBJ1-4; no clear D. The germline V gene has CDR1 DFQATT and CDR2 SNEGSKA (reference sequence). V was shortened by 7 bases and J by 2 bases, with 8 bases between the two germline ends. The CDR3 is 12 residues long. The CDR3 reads CSGLGTNEKLFF. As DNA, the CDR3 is TGCAGTGGACTTGGGACTAATGAAAAACTGTTTTTT.

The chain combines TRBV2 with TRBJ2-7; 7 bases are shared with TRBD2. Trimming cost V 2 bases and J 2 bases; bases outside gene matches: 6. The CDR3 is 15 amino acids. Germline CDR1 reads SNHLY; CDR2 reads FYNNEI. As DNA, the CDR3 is TGTGCCAGCAGTGAACGGCGCGGGGGTACCTACGAGCAGTACTTC. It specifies CASSERRGGTYEQYF. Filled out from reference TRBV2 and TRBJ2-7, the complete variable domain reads EPEVTQTPSHQVTQMGQEVILRCVPISNHLYFYWYRQILGQKVEFLVSFYNNEISEKSEIFDDQFSVERPDGSNFTLKIRSTKLEDSAMYFCASSERRGGTYEQYFGPGTRLTVT.